A single sample gave rise to the 3 T cell receptor beta chains below, sequenced in a study of CD8 T cells in ankylosing spondylitis. TCRdb used MiXCR to reprocess the 5' RACE reads, holding one entry per CDR3 protein. The data show some 180,000 distinct CDR3 sequences, about 20% seen once. Sample: blood, either unsorted or a sorted T cell fraction (not recorded which). The receptor set was obtained from a male donor aged 10-30 years with ankylosing spondylitis or in good health (not recorded which).

This clonotype was detected many times. The genes are TRBV29-1 and TRBJ1-1; no firm D call. Germline loops: CDR1 SQVTM, CDR2 ANQGSEA. Trimming pared 6 bases from V and 6 bases from J, leaving 8 bases between. This CDR3 is 10 amino acids long. CDR3 amino acids: CSVVPAEAFF. The CDR3 DNA reads TGCAGCGTCGTCCCGGCTGAAGCTTTCTTT.

A remark on this clonotype: The junction does not match germline at one end; this may be a read error. The genes are TRBV14 and TRBJ2-1; 15 positions match TRBD2. The V gene's germline CDR1 is SGHDN and CDR2 FVKESK. The CDR3 runs 17 residues. The CDR3: CTSSQAFGLAGGDEQFF. The CDR3 region has the DNA TGTACCAGCAGCCAAGCCTTTGGACTAGCGGGAGGGGATGAGCAGTTCTTC. Using reference TRBV14 and TRBJ2-1 for the parts outside the CDR3, the full variable domain is EAGVTQFPSHSVIEKGQTVTLRCDPISGHDNLYWYRRVMGKEIKFLLHFVKESKQDESGMPNNRFLAERTGGTYSTLKVQPAELEDSGVYFCTSSQAFGLAGGDEQFFGPGTRLTVL.

This clonotype appeared many times. The chain joins TRBV10-2 to TRBJ2-7, with 7 bases lining up with TRBD1. Germline loops: CDR1 WSHSY, CDR2 SAAADI. The ends lost 3 bases at V and 3 bases at J; junction bases unmatched: 11. The CDR3 contains 16 residues. CDR3 DNA sequence: TGCGCCAGCAGTGAACACCGGGACAGAACCCTCTACGAGCAGTACGTC. Its protein is CASSEHRDRTLYEQYV.